These 3 T cell receptor beta chains share one sample of origin, sequenced in a study of blood T cell repertoires in COVID-19. Libraries were prepared by immunoSEQ multiplex PCR; TCRdb keeps only in-frame clonotypes and omits some of them. The sample records around 95,000 clones, roughly 80% being singletons. Sequencing was done on a sample of peripheral blood. The receptors were gathered from an elderly woman with acute or convalescent COVID-19.

The chain has TRBV27 and TRBJ1-4; D ambiguous. The length of the CDR3 is 16 residues. CDR1 is MNHEY and CDR2 is SMNVEV in the germline V gene (reference sequence). Trimming shortened V by 5 bases and J by 5 bases, and 18 bases separated the two germline ends. For the CDR3, the DNA is TGTGCCAGCAGTCCTATAGCGGGTGGCAGCAATGAAAAACTGTTTTTT. Protein: CASSPIAGGSNEKLFF.

The V gene is TRBV9, the J gene TRBJ2-2; D gene ambiguous. Deletions cut 0 bases from V and 8 bases from J, with 14 bases between. The CDR3 consists of 15 residues. The germline V gene encodes CDR1 SGDLS and CDR2 YYNGEE. DNA of the CDR3: TGTGCCAGCAGCGTAGGTACAGTAGATCTTGGGGAGCTGTTTTTT. Translation gives CASSVGTVDLGELFF.

The chain joins TRBV7-9 to TRBJ1-1; no definite D call. CDR3 length: 13 residues. Trimming left V 4 bases short and J 7 bases short, with 13 bases between. Germline V lookup: CDR1 SEHNR, CDR2 FQNEAQ (reference sequence). The CDR3 reads CASSSFNSGEAFF. In nucleotides, the CDR3 is TGTGCCAGCAGCTCTTTCAACTCGGGTGAAGCTTTCTTT.